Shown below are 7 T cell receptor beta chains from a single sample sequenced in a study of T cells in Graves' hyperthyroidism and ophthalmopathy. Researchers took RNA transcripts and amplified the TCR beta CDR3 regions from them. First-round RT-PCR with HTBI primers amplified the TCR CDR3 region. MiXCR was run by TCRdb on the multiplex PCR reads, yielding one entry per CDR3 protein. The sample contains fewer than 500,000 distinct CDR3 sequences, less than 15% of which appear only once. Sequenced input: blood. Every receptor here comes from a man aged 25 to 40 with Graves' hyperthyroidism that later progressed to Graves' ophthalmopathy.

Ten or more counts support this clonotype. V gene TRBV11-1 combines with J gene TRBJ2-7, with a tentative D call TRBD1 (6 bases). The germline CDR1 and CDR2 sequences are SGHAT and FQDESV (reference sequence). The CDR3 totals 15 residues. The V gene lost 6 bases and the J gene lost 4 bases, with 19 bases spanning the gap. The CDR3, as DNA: TGTGCCAGCAGTTTACCCGGGCTCGGGACATACGAGCAGTACTTC. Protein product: CASSLPGLGTYEQYF.

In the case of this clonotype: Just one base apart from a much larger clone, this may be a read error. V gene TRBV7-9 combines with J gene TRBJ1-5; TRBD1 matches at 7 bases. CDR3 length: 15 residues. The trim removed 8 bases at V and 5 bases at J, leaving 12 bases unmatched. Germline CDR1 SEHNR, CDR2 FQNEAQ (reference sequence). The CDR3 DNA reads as TGTGCCAGCGGCAGGGGGACAGAGCCGGATCAGCCCCAGCATTTT. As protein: CASGRGTEPDQPQHF.

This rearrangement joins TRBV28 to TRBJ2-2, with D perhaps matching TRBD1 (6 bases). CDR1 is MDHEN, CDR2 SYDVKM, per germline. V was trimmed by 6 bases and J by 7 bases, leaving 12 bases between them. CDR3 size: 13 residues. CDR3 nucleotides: TGTGCCAGCAGGCACAGGGTTAACGGGGAGCTGTTTTTT. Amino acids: CASRHRVNGELFF.

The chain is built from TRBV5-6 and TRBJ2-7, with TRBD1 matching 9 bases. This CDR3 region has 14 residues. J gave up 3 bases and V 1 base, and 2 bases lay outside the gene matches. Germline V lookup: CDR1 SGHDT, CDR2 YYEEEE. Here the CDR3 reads CASSLRQGVYEQYF. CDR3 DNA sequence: TGTGCCAGCAGCTTGAGACAGGGGGTCTACGAGCAGTACTTC. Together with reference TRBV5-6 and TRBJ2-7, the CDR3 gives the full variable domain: DAGVTQSPTHLIKTRGQQVTLRCSPKSGHDTVSWYQQALGQGPQFIFQYYEEEERQRGNFPDRFSGHQFPNYSSELNVNALLLGDSALYLCASSLRQGVYEQYFGPGTRLTVT.

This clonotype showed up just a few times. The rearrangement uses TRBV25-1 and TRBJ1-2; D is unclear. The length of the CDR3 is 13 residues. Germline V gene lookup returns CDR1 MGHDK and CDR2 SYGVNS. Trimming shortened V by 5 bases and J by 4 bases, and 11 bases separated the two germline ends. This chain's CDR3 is CASSHPGGYGYTF. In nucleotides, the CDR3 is TGTGCCAGCAGTCACCCCGGAGGCTATGGCTACACCTTC.

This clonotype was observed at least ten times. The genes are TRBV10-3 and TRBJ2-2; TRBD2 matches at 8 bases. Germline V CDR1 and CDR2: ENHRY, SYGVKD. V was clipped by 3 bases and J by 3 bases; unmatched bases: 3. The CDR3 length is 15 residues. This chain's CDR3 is CAISDAGGDTGELFF. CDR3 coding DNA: TGTGCCATCAGTGATGCCGGGGGGGACACCGGGGAGCTGTTTTTT.

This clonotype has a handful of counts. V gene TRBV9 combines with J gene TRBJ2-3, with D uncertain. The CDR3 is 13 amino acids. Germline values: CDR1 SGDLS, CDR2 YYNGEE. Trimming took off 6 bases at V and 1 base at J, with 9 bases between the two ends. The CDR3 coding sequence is TGTGCCAGCATCACCAGCCGCACAGATACGCAGTATTTT. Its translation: CASITSRTDTQYF.